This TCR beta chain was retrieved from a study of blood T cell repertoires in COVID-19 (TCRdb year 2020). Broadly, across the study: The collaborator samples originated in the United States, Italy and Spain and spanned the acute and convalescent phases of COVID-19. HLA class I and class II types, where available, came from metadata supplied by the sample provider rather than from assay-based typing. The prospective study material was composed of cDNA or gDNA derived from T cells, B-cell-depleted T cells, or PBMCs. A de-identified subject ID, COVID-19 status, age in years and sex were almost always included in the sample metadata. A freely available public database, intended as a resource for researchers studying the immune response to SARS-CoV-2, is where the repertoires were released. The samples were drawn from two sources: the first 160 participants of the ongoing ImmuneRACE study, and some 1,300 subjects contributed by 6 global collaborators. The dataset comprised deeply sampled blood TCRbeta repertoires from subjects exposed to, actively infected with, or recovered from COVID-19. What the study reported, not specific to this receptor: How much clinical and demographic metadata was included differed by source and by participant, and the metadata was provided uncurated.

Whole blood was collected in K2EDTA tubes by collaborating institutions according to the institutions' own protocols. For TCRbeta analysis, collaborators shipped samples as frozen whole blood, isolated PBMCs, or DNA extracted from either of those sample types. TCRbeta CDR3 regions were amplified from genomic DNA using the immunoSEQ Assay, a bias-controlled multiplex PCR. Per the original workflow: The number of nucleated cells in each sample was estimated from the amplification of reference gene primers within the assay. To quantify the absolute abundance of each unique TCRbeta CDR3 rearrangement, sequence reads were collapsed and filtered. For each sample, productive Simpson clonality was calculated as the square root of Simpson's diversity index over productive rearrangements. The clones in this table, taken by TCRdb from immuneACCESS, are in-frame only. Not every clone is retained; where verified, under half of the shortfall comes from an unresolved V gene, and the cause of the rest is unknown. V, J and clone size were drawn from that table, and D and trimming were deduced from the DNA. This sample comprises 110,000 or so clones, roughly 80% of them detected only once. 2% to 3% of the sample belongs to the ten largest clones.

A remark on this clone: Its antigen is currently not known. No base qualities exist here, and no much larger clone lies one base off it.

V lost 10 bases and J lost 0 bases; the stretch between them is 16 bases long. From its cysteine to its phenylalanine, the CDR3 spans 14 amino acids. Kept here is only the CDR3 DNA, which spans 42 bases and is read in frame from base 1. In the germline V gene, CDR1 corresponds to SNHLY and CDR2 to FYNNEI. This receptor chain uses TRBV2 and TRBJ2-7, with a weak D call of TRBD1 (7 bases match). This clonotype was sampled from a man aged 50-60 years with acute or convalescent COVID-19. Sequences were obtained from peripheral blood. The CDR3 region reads CANMEGANSYEQYF. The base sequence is TGTGCCAACATGGAGGGGGCGAACTCCTACGAGCAGTACTTC.